The 30 T cell receptor beta chains listed next were all sequenced from one sample in a study of T cell responses to AZD1222 COVID-19 vaccine. The data were produced by immunoSEQ multiplex PCR, yet TCRdb's version contains in-frame clones alone and is incomplete. The sample has 140,000 to 150,000 clones; around 90% are singletons. The sequencing here drew on peripheral blood, taken 28 days after the second AZD1222 dose. These receptors originate from an adult who received the AZD1222 COVID-19 vaccine.

V gene TRBV1 combines with J gene TRBJ1-4. TRBV1 is labeled a pseudogene. The CDR3 is made up of 14 amino acids. As DNA, the CDR3 is TGCACCAGCAGCCAAGGGGGAGGGAACGAAAAACTGTTTTTT. Encoded protein: CTSSQGGGNEKLFF.

The rearrangement links TRBV4-2 to TRBJ1-3; 8 bases line up with TRBD1. Trimming took 4 bases from V and 8 from J; bases not matched to a gene: 7. The germline gives CDR1 LGHNA, CDR2 YNFKEQ. This CDR3 is built from 14 residues. This CDR3 is CASSPGTGEDTIYF. As DNA, the CDR3 is TGTGCCAGCAGCCCGGGGACAGGCGAGGACACCATATATTTT.

This clone was seen more than once but under ten times. The CDR3 DNA reads as TGTGCCAGCAGCTCCCGATCCAATGAGCAGTTCTTC. It codes for CASSSRSNEQFF. The genes are TRBV5-6 and TRBJ2-1; D is unclear. The CDR3 totals 12 residues. In germline, CDR1 is SGHDT, CDR2 YYEEEE. V was trimmed by 3 bases and J by 6 bases, leaving 7 bases between them.

V and J are TRBV10-2 and TRBJ2-1; D may be TRBD2 (7 bases). The CDR3 runs 15 residues. V was trimmed by 1 base and J by 7 bases, leaving 14 bases between them. CDR1 and CDR2 (germline): WSHSY, SAAADI. CDR3 coding DNA: TGCGCCAGCAGTGAGTTAGGAAGGGGGGGGAATGAGCAGTTCTTC. Its protein product is CASSELGRGGNEQFF.

This clone was observed a single time. The CDR3, as DNA: TGTGCCAGCAGCCGAGGGACTAGCGGGAGAGACGAGCAGTACTTC. It yields the protein CASSRGTSGRDEQYF. J is TRBJ2-7 and V is TRBV3-1 (or the pseudogene TRBV3-2); 14 positions match TRBD2. This CDR3 region has 15 residues. Losses at the gene ends were 4 bases for V and 5 bases for J; bases not matched to a gene: 4. CDR1 LGHDT and CDR2 YNNKEL come from the germline V gene (reference sequence).

V is TRBV5-6 and J is TRBJ1-2; 8 bases agree with TRBD1. Germline V CDR1 and CDR2: SGHDT, YYEEEE. The ends lost 2 bases at V and 4 bases at J; junction bases unmatched: 7. The CDR3 runs 15 residues. The CDR3 here is CASSLRTGRVYGYTF. CDR3 bases: TGTGCCAGCAGCTTAAGGACAGGGAGGGTCTATGGCTACACCTTC.

The chain couples TRBV27 to TRBJ2-1; a possible D gene is TRBD2 (5 bases). V gave up 2 bases and J gave up 4 bases, with 12 bases separating them. The CDR3 has 15 amino acids. The V gene's germline CDR1 is MNHEY and CDR2 SMNVEV (reference sequence). In DNA form, the CDR3 reads TGTGCCAGCAGTTTACTAGCTTACAAATACAATGAGCAGTTCTTC. It specifies CASSLLAYKYNEQFF.

The chain joins TRBV14 to TRBJ2-5; unclear D gene. The germline CDR1 and CDR2 sequences are SGHDN and FVKESK. CDR3 length equals 15 residues. Trimming pared 3 bases from V and 4 bases from J, leaving 15 bases between. The CDR3 here is CASSQRPDLPETQYF. The DNA of the CDR3 is TGTGCCAGCAGCCAGCGACCCGACCTGCCAGAGACCCAGTACTTC.

This CDR3 reads CASSQVFERHWAYNEQFF. The CDR3 region has the DNA TGCGCCAGCAGCCAAGTCTTCGAGCGACACTGGGCCTACAATGAGCAGTTCTTC. The chain couples TRBV4-1 to TRBJ2-1; D unclear. V lost 1 base and J 2 bases, leaving 18 bases between the germline ends. This CDR3 spans 18 amino acids. From germline, CDR1 is MGHRA and CDR2 YSYEKL.

The V gene is TRBV2, the J gene TRBJ2-2, with D perhaps assigned TRBD1 or TRBD2 (5 bases each). CDR3 length: 16 residues. Trimming cost V 4 bases and J 3 bases, with 15 bases left between them. Germline V gene lookup returns CDR1 SNHLY and CDR2 FYNNEI. The DNA of the CDR3 is TGTGCCAGCAGTGTATTATCCGGGACGGACACCGGGGAGCTGTTTTTT. This sequence encodes CASSVLSGTDTGELFF.

The chain uses TRBV10-3 and TRBJ2-3; 7 bases map to TRBD2. The CDR3 has 18 residues. Germline V gene data show CDR1 as ENHRY and CDR2 as SYGVKD. V lost 0 bases and J lost 4; bases outside the gene matches: 13. The CDR3 DNA is TGTGCCATCAGTGAGTCCGAAGCGGGACTCAGTCCGCCAGATACGCAGTATTTT. Amino acid sequence: CAISESEAGLSPPDTQYF.

This rearrangement joins TRBV28 to TRBJ2-7; tentatively, D is TRBD2 (5 bases). CDR3 size: 15 residues. V lost 6 bases and J 0 bases, leaving 15 bases between the germline ends. Germline V gene data show CDR1 as MDHEN and CDR2 as SYDVKM. CDR3 region: CASRSGAEVSYEQYF. For the CDR3, the DNA is TGTGCCAGCAGGTCCGGAGCGGAAGTCTCCTACGAGCAGTACTTC.

The rearrangement links TRBV6-2 or TRBV6-3 to TRBJ2-1; 7 bases are a match to TRBD2. This CDR3 has 18 residues. With 5 bases clipped from V and 1 base from J, the junction kept 14 bases outside the gene matches. The germline CDR1 and CDR2 sequences are MNHEY and SVGEGT. The CDR3 loop is CASSGGGLSGYSYNEQFF. The DNA for the CDR3 is TGTGCCAGCAGTGGGGGGGGTCTGAGTGGGTATTCCTACAATGAGCAGTTCTTC.

The J gene is TRBJ2-1, the V gene TRBV2; D unresolved. The CDR3 runs to 11 residues. Looked up from germline, CDR1 is SNHLY and CDR2 is FYNNEI. With 7 bases removed from V and 5 bases from J, the gap between germline ends came to 6 bases. The CDR3 nucleotides read TGTGCCAGCACCCAGCACAATGAGCAGTTCTTC. Translating it yields CASTQHNEQFF.

This rearrangement joins TRBV14 to TRBJ1-1; D is ambiguous. CDR1 and CDR2 from the germline V gene are SGHDN and FVKESK. This CDR3 is built from 12 residues. V was clipped by 8 bases and J by 5 bases, with 12 bases between them. This CDR3 reads CASGSMGTEAFF. The CDR3 DNA sequence: TGTGCCAGCGGTTCCATGGGGACTGAAGCTTTCTTT.

The rearrangement uses TRBV5-1 and TRBJ2-5; 8 nucleotides agree with TRBD1. The CDR3 sequence is 13 residues long. J gave up 4 bases and V 4 bases, and 3 bases lay outside the gene matches. The germline gives CDR1 SGHRS, CDR2 YFSETQ. Here the CDR3 DNA reads TGCGCCAGCAGCCGGACAGGGCTAGAGACCCAGTACTTC. This sequence encodes CASSRTGLETQYF.

The CDR3 region is CATSRGGLAGLNEQFF. The CDR3 DNA reads as TGTGCCACCAGCAGAGGGGGACTAGCGGGACTCAATGAGCAGTTCTTC. The J gene is TRBJ2-1, the V gene TRBV15; 13 bases align to TRBD2. This CDR3 has 16 amino acids. Per germline, CDR1 LNHNV and CDR2 YYDKDF (reference sequence). V lost 1 base to trimming and J lost 6 bases; unmatched junction nucleotides: 3.

This sequence joins TRBV21-1 and TRBJ1-1; no DNA check was done on the table's D call, TRBD1. TRBV21-1 is marked as a pseudogene. The CDR3 has 11 amino acids. The CDR3 nucleotides are TGTGCCAGCAGCAGCAGGGTAGGGGCTTTCTTT. Translation gives CASSSRVGAFF.

V gene TRBV29-1 combines with J gene TRBJ1-1; D ambiguous. Germline V gene data show CDR1 as SQVTM and CDR2 as ANQGSEA. This CDR3 has 13 amino acids. Trimming took 6 bases from V and 5 from J, leaving 16 bases between them. The CDR3 loop reads CSVGFGITTEAFF. The DNA for the CDR3 is TGCAGCGTCGGGTTCGGCATTACGACTGAAGCTTTCTTT.

V and J are TRBV9 and TRBJ1-3, with D unclear. The CDR3 totals 16 residues. Germline V gives CDR1 SGDLS, CDR2 YYNGEE. V lost 2 bases to trimming and J lost 0 bases, with 12 bases between them. The CDR3 DNA reads as TGTGCCAGCAGCGTTCGATCATCCTACTCTGGAAACACCATATATTTT. It specifies CASSVRSSYSGNTIYF.

V gene TRBV2 combines with J gene TRBJ1-3; 9 nucleotides align to TRBD1. The length of the CDR3 is 11 residues. The junction had 7 bases not matched to a gene; V was cut back by 6 bases and J by 16 bases. Germline CDR1 reads SNHLY; CDR2 reads FYNNEI. CDR3 sequence: CASSPRDRAYF. The DNA for the CDR3 is TGTGCCAGCAGCCCCCGGGACAGGGCGTATTTT.

This clone showed up just once. The chain links TRBV4-3 to TRBJ2-7; D is unresolved. The V gene's germline CDR1 is LGHNA and CDR2 YSLEER. V was trimmed by 0 bases and J by 4 bases, leaving 7 bases between them. This CDR3 region has 13 residues. In DNA, the CDR3 is TGCGCCAGCAGCCAAGATAGGTCGTACGAGCAGTACTTC. Amino acids: CASSQDRSYEQYF.

V usage is TRBV30 and J usage is TRBJ1-1, with D unresolved. Germline V gives CDR1 GTSNPN, CDR2 SVGIG (reference sequence). Trimming removed 0 bases from V and 3 bases from J, with 11 bases in between. The CDR3 sequence is 14 residues long. The CDR3 DNA sequence: TGTGCCTGGAGTGTACGAGGCCTTGACACTGAAGCTTTCTTT. This codes for CAWSVRGLDTEAFF.

The chain joins TRBV2 to TRBJ2-1; 7 bases line up with TRBD2. The J segment lost 7 bases and the V segment lost 5 bases, leaving 8 bases of the junction unmatched. The CDR3 contains 14 residues. CDR1 and CDR2 (germline): SNHLY, FYNNEI. CDR3 residues: CASSPTGGGNEQFF. The CDR3 DNA sequence: TGTGCCAGCAGTCCGACGGGAGGTGGAAATGAGCAGTTCTTC.

The chain uses TRBV7-2 and TRBJ2-7; 7 positions agree with TRBD2. The CDR3 runs to 13 residues. V was pared by 6 bases and J by 6 bases, with 8 bases of the junction left unmatched. Germline CDR1 SGHTA, CDR2 FQGNSA. CDR3 sequence reads: CASSSNSGGEQYF. CDR3 bases: TGTGCCAGCAGTTCGAATTCGGGGGGCGAGCAGTACTTC. Full variable domain (missing parts from reference TRBV7-2 and TRBJ2-7): GAGVSQSPSNKVTEKGKDVELRCDPISGHTALYWYRQSLGQGLEFLIYFQGNSAPDKSGLPSDRFSAERTGGSVSTLTIQRTQQEDSAVYLCASSSNSGGEQYFGPGTRLTVT.

The V and J genes are TRBV20-1 and TRBJ1-1, with a possible D match to TRBD1 (6 bases). V shed 3 bases and J shed 8 bases, with 16 bases lying between them. This CDR3 region has 13 residues. Germline lookup yields CDR1 DFQATT and CDR2 SNEGSKA (reference sequence). The CDR3 reads CSASHRTEREAFF. The CDR3 DNA reads as TGCAGTGCTAGTCACAGGACAGAGAGAGAAGCTTTCTTT.

The chain joins TRBV7-3 to TRBJ2-3; 8 positions match TRBD1. The CDR3 contains 14 residues. V was clipped by 5 bases and J by 5 bases; unmatched bases: 6. Looked up from germline, CDR1 is SGHTA and CDR2 is FQGTGA. The CDR3 sequence is CASSPTTGEDTQYF. The CDR3 nucleotides read TGTGCCAGCAGCCCAACGACAGGGGAAGATACGCAGTATTTT.

The genes are TRBV11-3 and TRBJ2-3, with 7 positions matching TRBD2. The CDR3 contains 12 residues. V lost 5 bases to trimming and J lost 5 bases; unmatched junction nucleotides: 1. CDR1 is SGHNT, CDR2 YENEEA, per germline. The CDR3 DNA reads TGTGCCAGCAGCATAGCGGGAGATACGCAGTATTTT. Amino acids: CASSIAGDTQYF.

This clone was detected a few times. Distinct nucleotide sequences in the sample also encode this CDR3. The chain links TRBV9 to TRBJ2-1, with 8 bases lining up with TRBD2. CDR1 and CDR2 from the germline V gene are SGDLS and YYNGEE. The V segment lost 3 bases and the J segment 0 bases; nucleotides outside the gene matches: 2. The CDR3 totals 15 residues. Written as DNA, the CDR3 is TGTGCCAGCAGCGCAAGCGGGAGCTCCTACAATGAGCAGTTCTTC. The encoded protein is CASSASGSSYNEQFF.

The chain combines TRBV19 with TRBJ1-4; D gene unclear. CDR3 length equals 14 residues. The ends were cut back, 6 bases at V and 6 bases at J, with 14 bases in the middle. The germline V gene has CDR1 LNHDA and CDR2 SQIVND (reference sequence). Here the CDR3 reads CASRSRGSDEKLFF. CDR3 DNA sequence: TGTGCCAGTAGATCAAGAGGGTCGGATGAAAAACTGTTTTTT.